The 4 T cell receptor beta chains in this list originate from one sample, sequenced in a study of T cells after yellow fever vaccination. Via MiXCR, TCRdb re-called the 5' RACE reads, giving one row per CDR3 protein. The sample records about 120,000 distinct CDR3 sequences, under 9% being singletons. Material: CD8+ T cells sorted from PBMCs, obtained 45 days after the yellow fever booster vaccination. These receptors were taken from a man aged 30 to 39 who received the YFV17D yellow fever vaccine.

This clonotype has ten or more counts. The chain recombines TRBV18 with TRBJ2-5; 10 bases map to TRBD1. Germline CDR1 is KGHSH and CDR2 is LQKENI. J gave up 0 bases and V 5 bases, and 3 bases lay outside the gene matches. The CDR3 is 15 amino acids. The CDR3 nucleotides read TGTGCCAGCTCATTGGACAGGGGGTACCAAGAGACCCAGTACTTC. Translating gives CASSLDRGYQETQYF.

The sample holds many counts of this clonotype. The chain recombines TRBV11-2 with TRBJ2-1; no reliable D call. The V gene's germline CDR1 is SGHAT and CDR2 FQNNGV. The CDR3 consists of 16 residues. Trimming took off 3 bases at V and 0 bases at J, with 12 bases between the two ends. CDR3 sequence: CASSFIGASSYNEQFF. In nucleotides, the CDR3 is TGTGCCAGCAGCTTTATCGGAGCCAGCTCCTACAATGAGCAGTTCTTC.

This clonotype was counted many times. The rearrangement uses TRBV7-9 and TRBJ2-1; the D gene could be TRBD1 or TRBD2 (5 bases each). Trimming stripped 1 base from V and 3 bases from J, with 16 bases between. The CDR3 totals 17 residues. Looked up from germline, CDR1 is SEHNR and CDR2 is FQNEAQ (reference sequence). The CDR3 bases are TGTGCCAGCAGCTTAGTCGTTGGGGGTGGAAACTACAATGAGCAGTTCTTC. Amino acid sequence: CASSLVVGGGNYNEQFF. The whole variable domain, filled in from reference TRBV7-9 and TRBJ2-1, reads DTGVSQNPRHKITKRGQNVTFRCDPISEHNRLYWYRQTLGQGPEFLTYFQNEAQLEKSRLLSDRFSAERPKGSFSTLEIQRTEQGDSAMYLCASSLVVGGGNYNEQFFGPGTRLTVL.

This clonotype was seen ten or more times. The genes are TRBV7-9 and TRBJ2-5; D not certain. CDR3 length: 13 residues. CDR1 and CDR2 from the germline V gene are SEHNR and FQNEAQ (reference sequence). V was clipped by 5 bases and J by 2 bases, with 9 bases between them. CDR3 nucleotide sequence: TGTGCCAGCAGCCCCCCAGAACAAGAGACCCAGTACTTC. Its translation is CASSPPEQETQYF.